The following is a T cell receptor (beta chain) sequence with its context. From germline, CDR1 is SNHLY and CDR2 FYNNEI. Trimming stripped 4 bases from V and 2 bases from J, with 11 bases between. This CDR3 has 14 amino acids. These data belong to a study of T-cell reconstitution after alpha-beta-depleted transplantation in children. As it was prepared, the TCRbeta library received unique molecular identifiers. TCRdb used MiXCR to reprocess the PCR reads, holding one entry per CDR3 protein. The table includes hundreds of thousands of distinct CDR3 sequences, 8% to 10% detected once. This sequence originates from a human donor who donated a stem cell graft to a child with acute lymphoblastic leukemia. The chain recombines TRBV2 with TRBJ2-5; the D gene is possibly TRBD1 (6 bases). The sequences come from PBMCs from the stem cell graft donor, collected from the stem cell graft. For the CDR3, the DNA is TGTGCCAGCAGTGTCCTCCAGGGGCAAGAGACCCAGTACTTC. Its translation: CASSVLQGQETQYF.